These T cell receptor beta chains were read from a single sample in a study of T-cell memory formation after mild COVID-19. MiXCR, applied by TCRdb to the 5' RACE reads, yields one record per CDR3 protein. The sample includes around 510,000 distinct CDR3 sequences, about 20% of them seen just once. Sequenced: PBMCs or a T cell subset sorted from them (not recorded which). The receptors come from an adult woman who had mild COVID-19 (a few samples of this study predate the infection). Cell type and time point are not known. Each CDR3 is given with its conserved first and last residue. A D gene is named only where the DNA matches it firmly. Where a row states a size, it is once, few, many or the class of an expanded clone; other rows omit it.

>NA|TRBJ1-1|NA|TRBV4-2
TGTGCCAGCAGCCACTCACCGGGGGCGGACACTGAAGCTTTCTTT
CASSHSPGADTEAFF
>TRBD2|TRBJ2-7|NA|TRBV7-8
TGTGCCAGCAGCTTAATCCCCCCGAGGAGCGGGAACTCCTACGAGCAGTACTTC
CASSLIPPRSGNSYEQYF
>NA|TRBJ1-1|NA|TRBV4-3
TGCGCCAGCAGCCAAGATTCCGAATATTTGGCCGCTGAAGCTTTCTTT
CASSQDSEYLAAEAFF
>NA|TRBJ2-7|few|TRBV7-9
TGTGCCAGCAGCCTTTCAGGGGAAGCCTACGAGCAGTACTTC
CASSLSGEAYEQYF
>NA|TRBJ2-7|NA|TRBV4-3
TGCGCCAGCAGCCAAGCGTTGGTATCGGGCGAGCAGTACTTC
CASSQALVSGEQYF
>NA|TRBJ2-2|many|TRBV24-1
TGTGCCACCAGTGATGCCGGACCTAAAGATAACACCGGGGAGCTGTTTTTT
CATSDAGPKDNTGELFF
>TRBD1|TRBJ1-2|NA|TRBV6-1
TGTGCCAGCAGTGAAGTGTACAGGGGGACTGGTAATAGCTACACCTTC
CASSEVYRGTGNSYTF
>NA|TRBJ1-4|NA|TRBV4-2
TGTGCCAGCAGCCAAGATCAGGCAGTTAATGAAAAACTGTTTTTT
CASSQDQAVNEKLFF
>NA|TRBJ2-1|few|TRBV6-2/TRBV6-3
TGTGCCAGCAGTTACTCGCGGGGTACTTACAATGAGCAGTTCTTC
CASSYSRGTYNEQFF
>NA|TRBJ1-6|NA|TRBV10-3
TGTGCCATCAGTGACGTCGAGAGCACCCATAATTCACCCCTCCACTTT
CAISDVESTHNSPLHF
>NA|TRBJ1-5|NA|TRBV10-3
TGTGCCATCAGTGAATCAGGGAGCAATCAGCCCCAGCATTTT
CAISESGSNQPQHF
>TRBD2|TRBJ2-1|few|TRBV23-1
TGCGCCAGCAGCCTCCATGCGGGGGGGCCAATCAATGAGCAGTTCTTC
CASSLHAGGPINEQFF
>NA|TRBJ1-2|NA|TRBV20-1
TGCAGTGCTAGAGATTACAAGACAGGCCCTAACTATGGCTACACCTTC
CSARDYKTGPNYGYTF
>TRBD2|TRBJ2-3|NA|TRBV27
TGTGCCAGCAGTTTAACGCGGGAGGTTGCAGATACGCAGTATTTT
CASSLTREVADTQYF
>NA|TRBJ2-3|NA|TRBV12-5
TGTGCTAGTGGTTTGGAGAAGGGGGGTAGAGATACGCAGTATTTT
CASGLEKGGRDTQYF
>TRBD2|TRBJ2-3|few|TRBV27
TGTGCCAGCAGTTTATCGGGTAGCGGGGGGGCAAAGGATACGCAGTATTTT
CASSLSGSGGAKDTQYF
>NA|TRBJ1-2|NA|TRBV29-1
TGCAGCGAGCAGACTCGGCTTGGTGGTGGCTACACCTTC
CSEQTRLGGGYTF
>NA|TRBJ1-2|NA|TRBV19
TGTGCCAGTAGTGAGGACGGGCTGCGGGGCTACACCTTC
CASSEDGLRGYTF
>NA|TRBJ1-1|NA|TRBV7-3
TGTGCCAGCAGCTTAATCCCCGGACAGACCCACACTGAAGCTTTCTTT
CASSLIPGQTHTEAFF
>NA|TRBJ2-5|NA|TRBV20-1
TGCAGTGCTAGTGGGCCCCAGTACTTC
CSASGPQYF
>NA|TRBJ1-1|NA|TRBV12-3/TRBV12-4
TGTGCCAGCAGTTTGACTTTTATGGCTTTCTTT
CASSLTFMAFF
>TRBD1|TRBJ2-7|NA|TRBV10-3
TGTGCCATCAGTGAGTCGAATCAAAGGGGACAGACGTACTTC
CAISESNQRGQTYF
>NA|TRBJ2-7|few|TRBV20-1
TGCAGTGCTAAAGGGACCCCGGAACACGAGCAGTACTTC
CSAKGTPEHEQYF
>TRBD1|TRBJ2-7|many|TRBV7-9
TGTGCCAGCAGCTTCGGGACAGGGGTGGCCTACGAGCAGTACTTC
CASSFGTGVAYEQYF
>NA|TRBJ2-3|NA|TRBV7-6
TGTGCCAGCAGTCAGAGGGGGCGGGAATTCACAGATACGCAGTATTTT
CASSQRGREFTDTQYF
>NA|TRBJ1-1|NA|TRBV5-6
TGTGCCAGCAGCGTGACGGTGGCTGTCACTGAAGCTTTCTTT
CASSVTVAVTEAFF
>NA|TRBJ2-1|few|TRBV24-1
TGTGCCACCAGTGATTTATCAGCGAAATTCAATGAGCAGTTCTTC
CATSDLSAKFNEQFF
>TRBD1|TRBJ1-4|few|TRBV4-1
TGCGCCAGCAGCAAGGGACAGGGGGGCGGAAAACTGTTTTTT
CASSKGQGGGKLFF
>NA|TRBJ2-7|NA|TRBV29-1
TGCAGCGCTACAGGGAACTACGAGCAGTACTTC
CSATGNYEQYF
>NA|TRBJ2-2|few|TRBV7-9
TGTGCCAGCAGCCCGACTAGAGGGACGGGGGACACCGGGGAGCTGTTTTTT
CASSPTRGTGDTGELFF
>TRBD1|TRBJ2-7|NA|TRBV27
TGTGCCAGCAGAGTGGTACAGGGGGCCTACGAGCAGTACTTC
CASRVVQGAYEQYF
>NA|TRBJ1-1|NA|TRBV7-2
TGTGCCAGCGCCGAAGTGGGGATGAACACTGAAGCTTTCTTT
CASAEVGMNTEAFF
>NA|TRBJ1-2|few|TRBV6-5
TGTGCCAGCAGTTACTCGAGTCCTAGTAGTGGGGGGACCCTCCATGCTTTCTATGGCTACACCTTC
CASSYSSPSSGGTLHAFYGYTF
>NA|TRBJ1-5|few|TRBV7-9
TGTGCCAGCATCGGGGGGCCGGGTACCCAGCATTTT
CASIGGPGTQHF
>TRBD2|TRBJ2-7|few|TRBV9
TGTGCCAGCAGCACAGATAGCGGGGGGGCCGACGAGCAGTACTTC
CASSTDSGGADEQYF
>TRBD2|TRBJ2-5|few|TRBV18
TGTGCCAGCTCACCACCTGGACTAGCGGGACAGCAAGAGACCCAGTACTTC
CASSPPGLAGQQETQYF
>NA|TRBJ2-7|NA|TRBV7-9
TGTGCCAGCAGCCTACACCCGACAGAATACGAGCAGTACTTC
CASSLHPTEYEQYF
>NA|TRBJ2-7|many|TRBV4-3
TGCGCCAGCAGCAAGGACTATACTATTTACGAGCAGTACTTC
CASSKDYTIYEQYF
>NA|TRBJ1-2|NA|TRBV6-5
TGTGCCAGCAGGCCCGGGGCAGCCTATGGCTACACCTTC
CASRPGAAYGYTF
>NA|TRBJ2-5|few|TRBV2
TGTGCCAGCGGGGGACACCGTCTGATCGGGACCCAGTACTTC
CASGGHRLIGTQYF
>NA|TRBJ1-2|few|TRBV19
TGTGCCAGTAGTTCCCGGGTGCAGAACCTCTATGGCTACACCTTC
CASSSRVQNLYGYTF
>NA|TRBJ1-2|few|TRBV5-1
TGCGCCAGCAGCTGGGGACTACAGGACTATGGCTACACCTTC
CASSWGLQDYGYTF
>NA|TRBJ2-1|NA|TRBV12-3/TRBV12-4
TGTGCCAGCAGTGGGCTTAGCGAATTTGAGCAGTTCTTC
CASSGLSEFEQFF
>NA|TRBJ2-7|few|TRBV7-8
TGTGCCAGCAGCTCGATGGGGTCTTTCTCCTACGAGCAGTACTTC
CASSSMGSFSYEQYF
>NA|TRBJ2-1|NA|TRBV3-1
TGTGCCAGCAGTCTGCCGGGACTTCTCACACACAATGAGCAGTTCTTC
CASSLPGLLTHNEQFF
>NA|TRBJ2-4|NA|TRBV6-2/TRBV6-3
TGTGCCAGCAGTTACTCGGGGCCTAAAAACATTCAGTACTTC
CASSYSGPKNIQYF
>TRBD1|TRBJ1-4|few|TRBV5-5
TGTGCCAGCAGCTCACCGGGACAGGGAGAGAAAAAACTGTTTTTT
CASSSPGQGEKKLFF
>NA|TRBJ1-5|NA|TRBV27
TGTGCCAGCAGAGAAGATACGGGGCCCCAGCATTTT
CASREDTGPQHF
>NA|TRBJ1-2|few|TRBV12-3/TRBV12-4
TGTGCCAGCAGTTTAGTACAAAGAGGCGGATATGGCTACACCTTC
CASSLVQRGGYGYTF
>TRBD1|TRBJ1-4|few|TRBV4-2
TGTGCCAGCAGCCGCTCGGGACAGGAAAAACTGTTTTTT
CASSRSGQEKLFF